This paragraph reports one T cell receptor (beta chain). These data belong to a study of cytomegalovirus exposure and HLA in healthy donors. V gave up 4 bases and J gave up 0 bases; unmatched junction bases: 0. This CDR3 spans 15 amino acids. CDR1 is LGHNA and CDR2 is YNFKEQ in the germline V gene. PCR was performed using 60 Vbeta and 13 Jbeta primers. Profiled with immunoSEQ multiplex PCR; TCRdb holds only in-frame clones, not every one. The repertoire holds more than 65,000 clones, with around 74% as singletons. The rearrangement joins TRBV4-2 to TRBJ2-1, with 10 bases lining up with TRBD2. The specimen was PBMCs. This sequence originates from a woman aged 50 to 60 in good health and CMV-seropositive. This CDR3 reads CASSPSGSSYNEQFF. The CDR3 bases are TGTGCCAGCAGCCCTAGCGGGAGCTCCTACAATGAGCAGTTCTTC.